A single sample is the source of the 10 T cell receptor beta chains below, sequenced in a study of monozygotic twins with inflammatory bowel disease. TCRdb reworked the 5' RACE reads into one entry per CDR3 protein, no DNA. The sample has approximately 85,000 distinct CDR3 sequences. The specimen sequenced was blood. The receptor source for this set is a human donor with ulcerative colitis or Crohn's disease, or a healthy co-twin of an affected twin (not recorded which).

The V call is TRBV20-1, the J call TRBJ2-1. This CDR3 is 11 amino acids long. From germline, CDR1 is DFQATT and CDR2 SNEGSKA (reference sequence). The chain's CDR3 is CSASDYNEQFF.

The rearrangement links TRBV4-1 to TRBJ2-3; the TRBD2 assignment by TCRdb is unverifiable without DNA. Germline V gene data show CDR1 as MGHRA and CDR2 as YSYEKL. The CDR3 loop spans 16 amino acids. The chain's CDR3 is CASSQVNLVNTDTQYF.

The chain has TRBV4-2 and TRBJ2-6. Germline V gene lookup returns CDR1 LGHNA and CDR2 YNFKEQ. CDR3 length equals 17 residues. The CDR3 sequence: CASSQGAANSGANVLTF.

This chain links TRBV20-1 with TRBJ1-5; the TRBD1 assignment by TCRdb is unverifiable without DNA. Germline loops: CDR1 DFQATT, CDR2 SNEGSKA (reference sequence). There are 17 residues in the CDR3. This CDR3 reads CSALSAGDNPSNQPQHF.

V is TRBV11-2 and J is TRBJ2-3; TCRdb designates TRBD1, a call that cannot be tested without DNA. This CDR3 region has 16 residues. The germline V gene encodes CDR1 SGHAT and CDR2 FQNNGV. CDR3 sequence: CASSYRGALVTGTQYF. The full variable domain, with the rest looked up from reference TRBV11-2 and TRBJ2-3, is EAGVAQSPRYKIIEKRQSVAFWCNPISGHATLYWYQQILGQGPKLLIQFQNNGVVDDSQLPKDRFSAERLKGVDSTLKIQPAKLEDSAVYLCASSYRGALVTGTQYFGPGTRLTVL.

The CDR3 protein is CASSLNSVELFF. The V call is TRBV7-6, the J call TRBJ1-1. Per germline, CDR1 SGHVS and CDR2 FNYEAQ. The CDR3 extends over 12 amino acids. The whole variable domain, filled in from reference TRBV7-6 and TRBJ1-1, reads GAGVSQSPRYKVTKRGQDVALRCDPISGHVSLYWYRQALGQGPEFLTYFNYEAQQDKSGLPNDRFSAERPEGSISTLTIQRTEQRDSAMYRCASSLNSVELFFGQGTRLTVV.

This sequence joins TRBV7-8 and TRBJ1-5; checking the TCRdb D call of TRBD1 is not possible without DNA. The CDR3 contains 14 residues. Germline assignment: CDR1 SGHVS and CDR2 FQNEAQ. The CDR3 protein is CASSPQGGDQPQHF.

CDR3 sequence reads: CASSRLQRVSYTF. The chain links TRBV7-3 to TRBJ1-2. The germline gives CDR1 SGHTA, CDR2 FQGTGA. The CDR3 is 13 residues long.

This CDR3 reads CASSWGLGSYEQYF. The V call is TRBV14, the J call TRBJ2-7. CDR1 SGHDN and CDR2 FVKESK come from the germline V gene. The length of the CDR3 is 14 residues.

By frequency, this clonotype is medium-sized (0.01 to 0.1%). CDR3 in amino acids: CASSLQGAGNTEAFF. V is TRBV12-3 or TRBV12-4 and J is TRBJ1-1; the D call from TCRdb, TRBD1, cannot be confirmed without DNA. CDR3 length equals 15 residues.